These 2 T cell receptor beta chains were all obtained from the same sample, sequenced in a study of T-cell memory formation after mild COVID-19. In TCRdb, the 5' RACE reads were re-called with MiXCR into one record per CDR3 protein. The profile covers about 200,000 distinct CDR3 sequences, with over 9.5% appearing a single time and roughly 4% taken by the ten largest. The source material was PBMCs or a T cell subset sorted from them (not recorded which). Receptor source: a man aged 18-30 years who had mild COVID-19 (a few samples of this study predate the infection). Cell type and time point are not known.

This clonotype was observed a handful of times. This sequence joins TRBV10-3 and TRBJ1-2, with 7 bases aligning to TRBD1. The trim removed 0 bases at V and 2 bases at J, leaving 0 bases unmatched. The length of the CDR3 is 14 residues. Germline CDR1 reads ENHRY; CDR2 reads SYGVKD. In nucleotides, the CDR3 is TGTGCCATCAGTGAGTCGACAGGGAACTATGGCTACACCTTC. Protein product: CAISESTGNYGYTF.

This clonotype was counted only a few times. The V gene is TRBV7-9, the J gene TRBJ2-7, with D perhaps TRBD1 or TRBD2 (5 bases each). The CDR3 runs 15 residues. Germline CDR1 SEHNR, CDR2 FQNEAQ (reference sequence). V lost 1 base, J lost 5 bases, and 15 bases lay in between. The CDR3 region has the DNA TGTGCCAGCAGCTTAGTCCCGGGGCAGCACCACGAGCAGTACTTC. Residues: CASSLVPGQHHEQYF.